This T cell receptor beta chain was found in a study of cytomegalovirus exposure and HLA in healthy donors. Both 60 Vbeta primers and 13 Jbeta primers went into the PCR. The protocol was immunoSEQ multiplex PCR, while the TCRdb copy is restricted to in-frame clones and leaves out a portion. The table lists about 200,000 clones, around 80% of them singletons, with 0.22% in the top ten. Overall study findings and caveats: The study designated 150 or so TCR beta chains cytomegalovirus-associated.

CDR1 SEHNR and CDR2 FQNEAQ come from the germline V gene (reference sequence). The CDR3 length is 12 residues. In regard to this clone: What it binds is unknown. At one end, the junction sequence differs from germline, possibly due to a read error.

The receptor comes from a girl aged 2 to 10 in good health and CMV-seronegative. The chain joins TRBV7-9 to TRBJ2-3; no firm D call. Sequenced: PBMCs. CDR3 region: CSSSFRADTQYF. CDR3 nucleotides: TGTTCCAGCAGCTTTAGAGCGGATACGCAGTATTTT.